This T cell receptor beta chain was captured by sequencing in a study of identical twins. Overall study findings and caveats: Models underestimated TCR alpha sharing (out-of-frame) in monozygotic twins. The study based its conclusions on cross-sectional statistical analysis and did not follow the same donors. Twins shared out-of-frame alpha sequences with excess low generation probability.

In TCRdb, the 5' RACE reads were re-called with MiXCR into one record per CDR3 protein. The sample holds over 550,000 distinct CDR3 sequences, under 8.5% seen once. As for this clonotype: Its target is unknown.

Germline-derived CDR1 and CDR2 are SGHRS and YFSETQ. V was clipped by 4 bases and J by 6 bases; unmatched bases: 10. CDR3 size: 15 residues. This same sample was also part of a study on yellow fever vaccine responses in identical twins.

V gene TRBV5-1 combines with J gene TRBJ2-1; 7 nucleotides match TRBD1. This TCR derives from a woman aged 18-30 years in good health. The sequencing sample was made of PBMCs. In DNA form, the CDR3 reads TGCGCCAGCAGCAGTACAGGGGATTCAAGCAATGAGCAGTTCTTC. Translating gives CASSSTGDSSNEQFF.